This TCR beta chain was retrieved from a study of blood T cell repertoires in COVID-19. The germline V gene encodes CDR1 LGHNA and CDR2 YNFKEQ. V was clipped by 6 bases and J by 3 bases, with 18 bases between them. There are 16 residues in the CDR3. Only a few counts were recorded for this clone. Some clones are missing from TCRdb's copy, which holds only in-frame ones; the method was immunoSEQ multiplex PCR. The sample consists of 300,000 to 350,000 clones, roughly 87% of them appearing once. The chain joins TRBV4-2 to TRBJ2-1, with D maybe TRBD2 (6 bases). Sequenced sample: PBMCs or T cells enriched from blood (not recorded which). The receptor's source is a young woman who had recovered from COVID-19. The CDR3 DNA follows: TGTGCCAGCAGAACGATCGGGAGCACCCTCTACAATGAGCAGTTCTTC. Amino acids: CASRTIGSTLYNEQFF.